Presented here are 31 T cell receptor beta chains from one specimen sequenced in a study of shared clonotypes between healthy human individuals. The naive CD8 subset, CD45RO-negative cells positively selected for CCR7, excluded terminally differentiated effector memory CD45RA+ cells. Libraries were prepared by immunoSEQ multiplex PCR; TCRdb keeps only in-frame clonotypes and omits some of them. The table includes approximately 810,000 clones, around 93% detected once. Sequences were obtained from naive CD8+ T cells sorted from blood. Every receptor here comes from a man in his thirties or forties in good health.

The CDR3 region is CASSVAGGLETQYF. CDR3 sequence (DNA): TGTGCCAGCAGTGTAGCGGGAGGGCTTGAGACCCAGTACTTC. This chain connects TRBV6-5 to TRBJ2-5, with 11 bases fitting TRBD2. This CDR3 has 14 amino acids. The ends lost 5 bases at V and 5 bases at J; junction bases unmatched: 4. CDR1 and CDR2 (germline): MNHEY, SVGAGI.

This sequence joins TRBV9 and TRBJ2-1; possible D gene TRBD2, 7 bases. The CDR3 has 15 amino acids. Trimming took 3 bases from V and 9 from J, leaving 19 bases between them. CDR1 is SGDLS and CDR2 is YYNGEE in the germline V gene. CDR3 loop: CASSASGDGRGEQFF. The DNA of the CDR3 is TGTGCCAGCAGCGCGAGCGGGGATGGCAGGGGTGAGCAGTTCTTC.

The chain joins TRBV29-1 to TRBJ1-1, with D maybe TRBD1 (6 bases). The CDR3 extends over 16 amino acids. V lost 0 bases to trimming and J lost 11 bases, with 25 bases between them. Per the germline V gene, CDR1 is SQVTM and CDR2 is ANQGSEA. The CDR3 DNA is TGCAGCGTTGAAGATCCGGGGGCGGGAGGGGGTAATTTTGCTTTCTTT. The encoded protein is CSVEDPGAGGGNFAFF.

This clone was seen more than once but under ten times. The V gene is TRBV15, the J gene TRBJ2-7; D is unresolved. CDR3 length: 17 amino acids. Trimming shortened V by 0 bases and J by 4 bases, and 19 bases separated the two germline ends. Germline CDR1 LNHNV, CDR2 YYDKDF (reference sequence). The CDR3 region has the DNA TGTGCCACCAGCAGAGAATTGGGTAGACTCCGAAGGTACGAGCAGTACTTC. Residues: CATSRELGRLRRYEQYF.

About this clone: A read error may account for a junction end that differs from germline. This chain connects TRBV4-1 to TRBJ1-5, with 9 bases identical to TRBD1. CDR1 and CDR2 from the germline V gene are MGHRA and YSYEKL. The CDR3 is 15 residues long. Here the CDR3 DNA reads TGCGCCAGCAGCCAAGGGGGACAGGGCAAACAGCCCCAGCATTTT. This encodes CASSQGGQGKQPQHF.

The chain employs TRBV10-3 and TRBJ1-2; D gene ambiguous. The germline V gene encodes CDR1 ENHRY and CDR2 SYGVKD. V was clipped by 5 bases and J by 4 bases, with 14 bases between them. The CDR3 has 14 residues. CDR3 residues: CAISNLGGLYGYTF. The CDR3 nucleotides are TGTGCCATCAGTAATCTTGGAGGGCTCTATGGCTACACCTTC.

This clone occurred once. The rearrangement links TRBV11-2 to TRBJ2-7, with TRBD1 matching 8 bases. CDR1 is SGHAT and CDR2 is FQNNGV in the germline V gene. The V and J ends lost 1 base and 0 bases, in that order; junction bases with no gene match: 5. This CDR3 contains 16 residues. CDR3 residues: CASSLVQGADSYEQYF. CDR3 nucleotides: TGTGCCAGCAGCTTAGTGCAGGGGGCAGACTCCTACGAGCAGTACTTC.

V gene TRBV27 combines with J gene TRBJ2-3, with D perhaps matching TRBD2 (5 bases). The V and J ends lost 7 bases and 7 bases respectively, with 12 bases between them. The CDR3 runs 12 residues. Germline CDR1 is MNHEY and CDR2 is SMNVEV (reference sequence). The CDR3 DNA reads as TGTGCCAGCATCCAGCGGCCAAATACGCAGTATTTT. Amino acid sequence: CASIQRPNTQYF.

The CDR3 loop reads CASSVGRMGQETQYF. In DNA form, the CDR3 reads TGTGCCAGCAGCGTAGGTCGAATGGGCCAAGAGACCCAGTACTTC. The chain couples TRBV9 to TRBJ2-5; D gene uncertain. V lost 0 bases and J lost 1, with 10 bases in between. The germline gives CDR1 SGDLS, CDR2 YYNGEE. This CDR3 comprises 15 residues.

The rearrangement uses TRBV29-1 and TRBJ1-2, with D tentatively TRBD1 (5 bases). V was cut by 2 bases and J by 8 bases, with 15 bases left in between. Germline V gene data show CDR1 as SQVTM and CDR2 as ANQGSEA. The CDR3 is 13 amino acids. The CDR3 spells CSVELRQPSGYTF. CDR3 sequence (DNA): TGCAGCGTTGAATTGCGACAGCCCTCGGGCTACACCTTC.

V usage is TRBV7-2 and J usage is TRBJ2-7; D remains ambiguous. Trimming removed 5 bases from V and 3 bases from J, with 14 bases in between. Germline lookup yields CDR1 SGHTA and CDR2 FQGNSA. The CDR3 is 14 residues long. For the CDR3, the DNA is TGTGCCAGCAGCGCCGGACCCTCCTACTACGAGCAGTACTTC. It specifies CASSAGPSYYEQYF. Drawing the rest from reference TRBV7-2 and TRBJ2-7, the complete variable domain is GAGVSQSPSNKVTEKGKDVELRCDPISGHTALYWYRQSLGQGLEFLIYFQGNSAPDKSGLPSDRFSAERTGGSVSTLTIQRTQQEDSAVYLCASSAGPSYYEQYFGPGTRLTVT.

This chain joins TRBV27 and TRBJ2-3, with 10 bases fitting TRBD2. The germline V gene has CDR1 MNHEY and CDR2 SMNVEV (reference sequence). J was trimmed by 3 bases and V by 2 bases; bases with no gene match: 5. This CDR3 has 16 amino acids. The CDR3 loop is CASSLPSGSNTDTQYF. The CDR3 DNA is TGTGCCAGCAGTTTACCTAGCGGGAGTAATACAGATACGCAGTATTTT.

The chain recombines TRBV27 with TRBJ2-7; TRBD2 matches at 8 bases. Unmatched junction bases numbered 11, after V lost 4 bases and J lost 3 bases. Germline CDR1 reads MNHEY; CDR2 reads SMNVEV (reference sequence). There are 16 residues in the CDR3. The chain's CDR3 is CASSSVAGRRNYEQYF. The CDR3 region has the DNA TGTGCCAGCAGTTCGGTAGCGGGACGGAGGAACTACGAGCAGTACTTC.

As to this clone: Other nucleotide sequences in the sample specify the same CDR3. The chain couples TRBV15 to TRBJ1-5; D remains unclear. The CDR3 runs 14 residues. CDR1 and CDR2 from the germline V gene are LNHNV and YYDKDF (reference sequence). The V end lost 0 bases, the J end lost 4 bases, and 7 bases lay between the germline ends. Here the CDR3 reads CATSRDRGNQPQHF. Here the CDR3 DNA reads TGTGCCACCAGCAGAGATCGCGGAAATCAGCCCCAGCATTTT.

V gene TRBV10-2 combines with J gene TRBJ1-1; D remains ambiguous. This CDR3 has 13 residues. Germline-derived CDR1 and CDR2 are WSHSY and SAAADI. Trimming shortened V by 4 bases and J by 4 bases, and 10 bases separated the two germline ends. CDR3 region: CASSVAVGTEAFF. The CDR3 DNA reads TGCGCCAGCAGTGTTGCGGTAGGCACTGAAGCTTTCTTT.

This clone appeared a single time. The chain combines TRBV7-9 with TRBJ2-7, with D possibly being TRBD2 (6 bases). With 1 base removed from V and 6 bases from J, the gap between germline ends came to 13 bases. The CDR3 loop spans 14 amino acids. The germline CDR1 and CDR2 sequences are SEHNR and FQNEAQ (reference sequence). The CDR3 region has the DNA TGTGCCAGCAGCTTAGGAGGGACTGGGATCGAGCAGTACTTC. Amino acid sequence: CASSLGGTGIEQYF.

The chain employs TRBV19 and TRBJ1-1; D remains ambiguous. Germline V gene lookup returns CDR1 LNHDA and CDR2 SQIVND (reference sequence). The CDR3 runs 12 residues. V was clipped by 6 bases and J by 4 bases, with 9 bases between them. CDR3 in amino acids: CASSHPGTEAFF. As DNA, the CDR3 is TGTGCCAGTAGCCACCCCGGCACTGAAGCTTTCTTT.

This clone was seen only once. The chain uses TRBV6-5 and TRBJ2-1; 10 bases are a match to TRBD2. The V segment lost 2 bases and the J segment 7 bases; nucleotides outside the gene matches: 2. The CDR3 loop spans 14 amino acids. Germline-derived CDR1 and CDR2 are MNHEY and SVGAGI. CDR3 sequence reads: CASSYASGRNEQFF. The CDR3 DNA reads as TGTGCCAGCAGTTACGCTAGCGGGAGAAATGAGCAGTTCTTC.

V usage is TRBV27 and J usage is TRBJ2-3, with 10 bases that match TRBD2. This CDR3 is 18 amino acids long. Germline CDR1 MNHEY, CDR2 SMNVEV (reference sequence). J gave up 2 bases and V 6 bases, and 14 bases lay outside the gene matches. As DNA, the CDR3 is TGTGCCAGCAGCCCTCTAGAAGCGGGAGGGCCAGTCACAGATACGCAGTATTTT. It encodes CASSPLEAGGPVTDTQYF.

The chain couples TRBV4-3 to TRBJ2-7; TRBD1 agrees at 11 bases. Germline CDR1 reads LGHNA; CDR2 reads YSLEER. The CDR3 sequence is 15 residues long. With V trimmed by 2 bases and J by 4 bases, 4 bases remained unmatched. The CDR3 DNA is TGCGCCAGCAGCCAAAGGGACAGGGGGGCGTACGAGCAGTACTTC. The encoded protein is CASSQRDRGAYEQYF.

In its sample, this clone was seen once. The V call is TRBV2, the J call TRBJ1-2; no clear D gene. Deletions cut 4 bases from V and 8 bases from J, with 14 bases between. Germline V CDR1 and CDR2: SNHLY, FYNNEI. The CDR3 extends over 13 amino acids. The CDR3 bases are TGTGCCAGCAGTGGTCGGACCTTGGAAGGCTACACCTTC. Protein: CASSGRTLEGYTF.

As regards this clone: A far larger clone differs by one base, so this is likely a read error. This sample also contains other DNA sequences that code for the same CDR3. V is TRBV10-2 and J is TRBJ2-1; 11 bases agree with TRBD2. Germline V CDR1 and CDR2: WSHSY, SAAADI. The V segment lost 2 bases and the J segment 4 bases; nucleotides outside the gene matches: 1. This CDR3 spans 15 amino acids. In DNA form, the CDR3 reads TGCGCCAGCAGTGAGGGACTAGCGGGTTACAATGAGCAGTTCTTC. It translates to CASSEGLAGYNEQFF.

The chain uses TRBV14 and TRBJ2-7; D is unclear. The CDR3 runs to 16 residues. Trimming cost V 1 base and J 0 bases, with 13 bases left between them. CDR1 and CDR2 from the germline V gene are SGHDN and FVKESK. CDR3 coding DNA: TGTGCCAGCAGCCAAGTTTTTACCCGATACTCCTACGAGCAGTACTTC. This translates into CASSQVFTRYSYEQYF.

A single count supports this clone. The genes are TRBV6-5 and TRBJ2-7, with a weak D call TRBD2 (6 bases). V dropped 9 bases and J dropped 3 bases, with 12 bases sitting between them. The CDR3 contains 12 residues. The germline V gene encodes CDR1 MNHEY and CDR2 SVGAGI. Written as DNA, the CDR3 is TGTGCCAGTAGGAGGGTAGACTACGAGCAGTACTTC. It codes for CASRRVDYEQYF.

The chain carries TRBV27 and TRBJ2-7; D is undetermined. Germline lookup yields CDR1 MNHEY and CDR2 SMNVEV (reference sequence). V gave up 2 bases and J gave up 1 base, with 6 bases separating them. This CDR3 has 13 residues. The CDR3 spells CASSLKASYEQYF. The DNA for the CDR3 is TGTGCCAGCAGTTTAAAGGCGTCCTACGAGCAGTACTTC.

The chain carries TRBV9 and TRBJ2-3, with D possibly being TRBD2 (5 bases). The V and J ends lost 3 bases and 3 bases respectively, with 17 bases between them. Germline lookup yields CDR1 SGDLS and CDR2 YYNGEE. The CDR3 has 16 amino acids. The CDR3 loop reads CASSATTHLLTDTQYF. Written as DNA, the CDR3 is TGTGCCAGCAGCGCGACTACCCACCTCTTGACAGATACGCAGTATTTT.

J is TRBJ2-7 and V is TRBV11-3; the D call may be TRBD1 or TRBD2 (5 bases each). The V end lost 5 bases, the J end lost 3 bases, and 11 bases lay between the germline ends. The CDR3 totals 13 residues. Looked up from germline, CDR1 is SGHNT and CDR2 is YENEEA. In DNA, the CDR3 is TGTGCCAGCAGCCCCGGGACCGACTACGAGCAGTACTTC. It codes for CASSPGTDYEQYF.

The V call is TRBV7-2, the J call TRBJ1-3; D unclear. Trimming cost V 0 bases and J 6 bases, with 15 bases left between them. CDR1 is SGHTA, CDR2 FQGNSA, per germline. This CDR3 comprises 16 residues. The CDR3 DNA follows: TGTGCCAGCAGCTTAGCGGCGGACGGCATACAAAACACCATATATTTT. Protein sequence: CASSLAADGIQNTIYF.

The chain couples TRBV28 to TRBJ1-1; 7 positions agree with TRBD1. Germline values: CDR1 MDHEN, CDR2 SYDVKM. The CDR3 length is 15 residues. V lost 4 bases, J lost 0 bases, and 5 bases stayed unmatched. CDR3 coding DNA: TGTGCCAGCAGTTCCTCGGGACAGATGAACACTGAAGCTTTCTTT. Its translation is CASSSSGQMNTEAFF.

The V and J genes are TRBV27 and TRBJ2-1; 13 bases fit TRBD2. Germline trimming cut 5 bases from V and 4 bases from J; bases unmatched to any gene: 11. This CDR3 spans 18 amino acids. Germline V gives CDR1 MNHEY, CDR2 SMNVEV (reference sequence). As DNA, the CDR3 is TGTGCCAGCAGTCCCTTACTAGCGGGAGGGCCCTCTTACAATGAGCAGTTCTTC. This sequence encodes CASSPLLAGGPSYNEQFF.

This clone was seen a handful of times. The chain uses TRBV25-1 and TRBJ1-2; D possibly corresponds to TRBD1 (6 bases). Germline CDR1 MGHDK, CDR2 SYGVNS. The ends were cut back, 4 bases at V and 3 bases at J, with 12 bases in the middle. This CDR3 spans 14 amino acids. The CDR3 nucleotides are TGTGCCAGCAGTGCCCAGGGGTATCACTATGGCTACACCTTC. It codes for CASSAQGYHYGYTF.